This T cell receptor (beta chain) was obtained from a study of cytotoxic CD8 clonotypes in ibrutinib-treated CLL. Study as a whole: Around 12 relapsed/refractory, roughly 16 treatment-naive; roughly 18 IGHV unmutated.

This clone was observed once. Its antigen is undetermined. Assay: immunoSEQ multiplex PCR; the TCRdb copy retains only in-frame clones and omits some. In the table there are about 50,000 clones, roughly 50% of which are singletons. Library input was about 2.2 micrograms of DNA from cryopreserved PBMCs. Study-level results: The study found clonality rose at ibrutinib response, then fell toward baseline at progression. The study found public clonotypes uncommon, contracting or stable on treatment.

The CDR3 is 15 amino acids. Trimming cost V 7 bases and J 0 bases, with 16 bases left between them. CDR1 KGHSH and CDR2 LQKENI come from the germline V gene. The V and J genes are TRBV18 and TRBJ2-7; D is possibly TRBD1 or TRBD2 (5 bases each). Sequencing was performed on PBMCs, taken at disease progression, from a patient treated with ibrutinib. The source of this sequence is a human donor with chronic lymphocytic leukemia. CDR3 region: CASFRDGPSSYEQYF. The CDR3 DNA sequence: TGTGCCAGCTTCAGGGACGGGCCCAGCTCCTACGAGCAGTACTTC.